The clone carrying this T cell receptor beta chain was seen a handful of times. No antigen is known for it. This entry comes from a study of T-cell memory formation after mild COVID-19. The ends were cut back, 6 bases at V and 1 base at J, with 13 bases in the middle. Looked up from germline, CDR1 is MNHEY and CDR2 is SMNVEV (reference sequence). The CDR3 spans 14 residues. Study results and limitations: The CD4+ clones that contracted clustered mainly within CM and EM, and the CD8+ clones concentrated in EMRA. Later expanders leaned CD4+, whereas day 15 to 85 contracting clones were balanced CD4/CD8. Detection of some responders pre-infection suggested pre-existing cross-reactive memory T cells participated.

A 5'RACE reaction primed in the constant segment made cDNA libraries of TCR alpha and TCR beta, and these carried sample barcodes and UMIs. MiXCR, applied by TCRdb to the 5' RACE reads, yields one record per CDR3 protein. The sample yields about 140,000 distinct CDR3 sequences, 11% to 15% seen once. The TCR comes from an adult woman who had mild COVID-19 (a few samples of this study predate the infection). Cell type and time point are not known. The sequencing input was PBMCs or a T cell subset sorted from them (not recorded which). This sequence joins TRBV27 and TRBJ2-7; possible D gene TRBD2, 5 bases. The CDR3 loop is CASSYGGPSYEQYF. The CDR3 nucleotides read TGTGCCAGCAGCTACGGAGGACCGTCCTACGAGCAGTACTTC.